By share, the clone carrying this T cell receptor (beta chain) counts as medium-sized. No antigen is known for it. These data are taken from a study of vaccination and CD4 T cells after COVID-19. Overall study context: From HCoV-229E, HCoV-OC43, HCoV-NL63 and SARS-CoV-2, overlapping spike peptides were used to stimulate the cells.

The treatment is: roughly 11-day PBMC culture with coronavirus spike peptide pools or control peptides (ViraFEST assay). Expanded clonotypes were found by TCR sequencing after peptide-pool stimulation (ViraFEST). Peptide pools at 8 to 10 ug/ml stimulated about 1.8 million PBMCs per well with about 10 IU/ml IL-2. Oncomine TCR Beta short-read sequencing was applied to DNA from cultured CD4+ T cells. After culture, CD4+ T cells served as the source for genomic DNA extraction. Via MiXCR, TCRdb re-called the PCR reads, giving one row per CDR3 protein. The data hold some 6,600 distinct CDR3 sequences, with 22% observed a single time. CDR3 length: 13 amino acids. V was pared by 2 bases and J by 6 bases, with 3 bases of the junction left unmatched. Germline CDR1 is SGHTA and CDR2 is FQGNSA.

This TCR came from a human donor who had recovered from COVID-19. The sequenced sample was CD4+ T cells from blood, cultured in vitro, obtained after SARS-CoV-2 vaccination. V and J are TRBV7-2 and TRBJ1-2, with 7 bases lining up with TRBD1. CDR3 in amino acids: CASSLSQGDGYTF. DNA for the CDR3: TGTGCCAGCAGCTTAAGTCAGGGGGATGGCTACACCTTC.